These 12 T cell receptor beta chains were all obtained from the same sample, sequenced in a study of regulatory T cells in long-lasting Graves disease. The TCR beta library used iRepertoire HTBI primers with Arm-PCR amplification of CDR3. MiXCR, applied by TCRdb to the multiplex PCR reads, yields one record per CDR3 protein. The sample holds approximately 500,000 distinct CDR3 sequences; 20% to 25% are singletons and the top ten take roughly 7%. Time point described: persistent/refractory GD, antithyroid drugs over 5 years with positive TRAb. The TCR library used RNA extracted from PBMCs. This material consisted of peripheral blood mononuclear cells (PBMCs), taken when the disease was refractory, from a patient treated with antithyroid drugs. The receptors shown here come from a female donor with Graves disease.

This sequence joins TRBV3-1 and TRBJ1-3; 7 nucleotides match TRBD1. CDR1 is LGHDT, CDR2 YNNKEL, per germline (reference sequence). The trim removed 5 bases at V and 0 bases at J, leaving 4 bases unmatched. The CDR3 contains 15 residues. CDR3 coding DNA: TGTGCCAGCAGCTACAGGGGAAGCTCTGGAAACACCATATATTTT. Protein sequence: CASSYRGSSGNTIYF. Together with reference TRBV3-1 and TRBJ1-3, the CDR3 gives the full variable domain: DTAVSQTPKYLVTQMGNDKSIKCEQNLGHDTMYWYKQDSKKFLKIMFSYNNKELIINETVPNRFSPKSPDKAHLNLHINSLELGDSAVYFCASSYRGSSGNTIYFGEGSWLTVV.

This clonotype has at least ten counts. V is TRBV12-5 and J is TRBJ2-6; TRBD2 is a possible D gene (5 bases). The CDR3 is 21 residues long. V lost 3 bases and J lost 0, with 24 bases in between. The V gene's germline CDR1 is LGHNT and CDR2 FRNRAP. DNA for the CDR3: TGTGCTAGTGGTTTCCTTCTGGTGATTCGGGGTCCCAACTCTGGGGCCAACGTCCTGACTTTC. Encoded protein: CASGFLLVIRGPNSGANVLTF.

The chain employs TRBV28 and TRBJ1-3; no clear D. Germline V CDR1 and CDR2: MDHEN, SYDVKM. The V gene lost 8 bases and the J gene lost 0 bases, with 11 bases spanning the gap. The CDR3 consists of 14 residues. The CDR3 nucleotides read TGTGCCAGCGAGACGCATAGCTCTGGAAACACCATATATTTT. This sequence encodes CASETHSSGNTIYF.

This clonotype appeared many times. The gene calls are TRBV7-2 and TRBJ2-7, with D possibly being TRBD1 (5 bases). This CDR3 region has 13 residues. V was cut by 5 bases and J by 2 bases, with 10 bases left in between. Germline CDR1 and CDR2: SGHTA and FQGNSA. CDR3: CASSDSPTYEQYF. CDR3 DNA sequence: TGTGCCAGCAGCGACAGTCCAACCTACGAGCAGTACTTC.

There are many counts of this clonotype. This rearrangement joins TRBV27 to TRBJ1-5; D uncertain. Trimming left V 4 bases short and J 6 bases short, with 22 bases between. This CDR3 comprises 17 residues. Germline CDR1 reads MNHEY; CDR2 reads SMNVEV (reference sequence). CDR3 sequence: CASSSFRDDRWSQPQHF. CDR3 DNA sequence: TGTGCCAGCAGTTCTTTTAGGGATGATAGGTGGTCTCAGCCCCAGCATTTT.

The rearrangement links TRBV11-2 to TRBJ1-2; 7 bases match TRBD1. J lost 8 bases, V lost 6 bases, and 21 bases had no gene match. Germline V gene lookup returns CDR1 SGHAT and CDR2 FQNNGV. The CDR3 loop spans 17 amino acids. CDR3 sequence: CASRPFGTERTRRGYTF. CDR3 coding DNA: TGTGCCAGCAGACCATTTGGGACAGAGAGAACCCGCCGGGGCTACACCTTC.

This clonotype was recorded many times. The chain employs TRBV6-1 and TRBJ1-2; D might be TRBD1 (5 bases). Trimming removed 6 bases from V and 0 bases from J, with 20 bases in between. Germline V gene sequence: CDR1 MNHNS, CDR2 SASEGT. This CDR3 has 17 residues. CDR3 sequence (DNA): TGTGCCAGCAGCGATACTCACGGGACGGAAGCTAACTATGGCTACACCTTC. It encodes CASSDTHGTEANYGYTF.

This clonotype came up many times. The V and J genes are TRBV29-1 and TRBJ1-1, with D unclear. From germline, CDR1 is SQVTM and CDR2 ANQGSEA. Trimming removed 4 bases from V and 4 bases from J, with 7 bases in between. The CDR3 loop spans 11 amino acids. CDR3 in amino acids: CSVGWGTEAFF. The CDR3 DNA sequence: TGCAGCGTTGGATGGGGCACTGAAGCTTTCTTT.

This clonotype has at least ten counts. This chain connects TRBV2 to TRBJ1-1; 8 nucleotides agree with TRBD1. The J segment lost 5 bases and the V segment lost 5 bases, leaving 4 bases of the junction unmatched. Germline CDR1 SNHLY, CDR2 FYNNEI. This CDR3 spans 13 amino acids. CDR3 loop: CASSRQGRTEAFF. The DNA of the CDR3 is TGTGCCAGCAGTAGACAGGGGCGGACTGAAGCTTTCTTT.

The chain joins TRBV19 to TRBJ2-5, with 9 bases lining up with TRBD1. Per germline, CDR1 LNHDA and CDR2 SQIVND (reference sequence). V was pared by 5 bases and J by 4 bases, with 5 bases of the junction left unmatched. The CDR3 has 14 amino acids. The CDR3 is CASSSVDRGETQYF. CDR3 DNA: TGTGCCAGTAGTTCAGTGGACAGGGGAGAGACCCAGTACTTC.

This clonotype was observed a single time. V and J are TRBV27 and TRBJ2-1; tentatively, D is TRBD2 (5 bases). CDR1 and CDR2 (germline): MNHEY, SMNVEV (reference sequence). The CDR3 runs to 13 residues. With 5 bases removed from V and 8 bases from J, the gap between germline ends came to 13 bases. This CDR3 reads CASSPPRGDEQFF. In DNA, the CDR3 is TGTGCCAGCAGTCCCCCCCGGGGTGATGAGCAGTTCTTC.

As regards this clonotype: This clone may be a read error of a much larger clone one base away. This chain uses TRBV27 with TRBJ1-2; TRBD1 matches at 8 bases. Germline lookup yields CDR1 MNHEY and CDR2 SMNVEV (reference sequence). The length of the CDR3 is 14 residues. CDR3 amino acids: CASSSYRGSYGCTF. The CDR3 DNA is TGTGCCAGCAGTTCCTACAGGGGGTCCTATGGCTGCACCTTC.